This T cell receptor (beta chain) was sequenced in a study of T-cell reconstitution after alpha-beta-depleted transplantation in children. This clonotype has ten or more counts. Unique molecular identifiers were used in preparing the TCRbeta library. From the PCR reads, TCRdb called clonotypes with MiXCR, one entry per CDR3 protein. Seen here are roughly 100,000 distinct CDR3 sequences, approximately 9.2% observed once, and the top ten hold 6.9%. The CDR3 is made up of 14 amino acids. The germline gives CDR1 SGDLS, CDR2 YYNGEE. Losses at the gene ends were 0 bases for V and 7 bases for J; bases not matched to a gene: 0.

The sequencing here drew on PBMCs from the stem cell graft donor, taken from the stem cell graft. This chain links TRBV9 with TRBJ2-1; 11 bases agree with TRBD2. This sequence originates from a human donor who donated a stem cell graft to a child with congenital amegakaryocytic thrombocytopenia. CDR3 in amino acids: CASSVGTSGNEQFF. The CDR3 region has the DNA TGTGCCAGCAGCGTAGGGACTAGCGGGAATGAGCAGTTCTTC.